This TCR beta chain stems from a study of T cells in Graves' hyperthyroidism and ophthalmopathy. The TCR beta CDR3 regions underwent amplification using RNA transcripts as the source. HTBI primers were used for first-round RT-PCR of the TCR CDR3. A single record per CDR3 protein comes from TCRdb applying MiXCR to the multiplex PCR reads. The sample lists 250,000 to 400,000 distinct CDR3 sequences; roughly an eighth were seen once. The CDR3 sequence is 15 residues long. Trimming stripped 0 bases from V and 1 base from J, with 6 bases between. The germline V gene has CDR1 MNHNS and CDR2 SASEGT. This clonotype was detected many times.

Specimen: blood. The source of this sequence is a woman aged 40 to 50 with Graves' ophthalmopathy. The chain uses TRBV6-1 and TRBJ1-4; D unresolved. The CDR3 sequence is CASSEALGTNEKLFF. The DNA of the CDR3 is TGTGCCAGCAGTGAAGCGTTGGGAACTAATGAAAAACTGTTTTTT.